A selection of T cell receptor beta chains follows, all from one sample in a study of cytomegalovirus exposure and HLA in healthy donors. The table came from immunoSEQ multiplex PCR; TCRdb's copy has only in-frame clones and leaves some out. The table records some 90,000 clones, about four fifths of them present only once. The sample comprised PBMCs. These receptors were obtained from a man aged 45-60 years in good health and CMV-seropositive. The CDR3 runs from the conserved cysteine through the conserved F or W. D genes are given only for firm matches. The listing skips clone size in some rows; elsewhere it reads once, few, many or a size class.

TRBJ2-7	TRBV7-8	NA	NA	TGTGCCAGCAGCGCACGGACAACGCGTGCCTACGAGCAGTACTTC	CASSARTTRAYEQYF
TRBJ2-2	TRBV7-9	NA	NA	TGTGCCAGCAGCCTCCAGGCATCCTACACCGGGGAGCTGTTTTTT	CASSLQASYTGELFF
TRBJ2-7	TRBV20-1	NA	NA	TGCAGTGCTAGAACGGGGTTGGGGCAGTACTTC	CSARTGLGQYF
TRBJ2-5	TRBV29-1	NA	NA	TGCAGCGTGCGGTGGGAGACCCAGTACTTC	CSVRWETQYF
TRBJ2-7	TRBV28	NA	NA	TGTGCCAGCAGCCAGGGGACGATAGCGTCCTCCTACGAGCAGTACTTC	CASSQGTIASSYEQYF
TRBJ2-7	TRBV5-1	TRBD2	NA	TGCGCCAGCAGCTCCGCTCTAGCGGGAGCAGACGAGCAGTACTTC	CASSSALAGADEQYF
TRBJ2-7	TRBV7-8	TRBD2	NA	TGTGCCAGCAGTGCGGAGACTAGCGGTGCCGAGCAGTACTTC	CASSAETSGAEQYF
TRBJ1-1	TRBV7-2	NA	NA	TGTGCCAGCAGCGCCGGAGGGTGGATGGTGACTGAAGCTTTCTTT	CASSAGGWMVTEAFF
TRBJ2-2	TRBV6-5	NA	once	TGTGCCTCAGGGAGGTCGGGCACCGGGGAGCTGTTTTTT	CASGRSGTGELFF
TRBJ2-7	TRBV5-4	TRBD2	NA	TGTGCCAGCAGCCCGGGACTAGCGGGAGTATACGAGCAGTACTTC	CASSPGLAGVYEQYF
TRBJ1-1	TRBV6-6	NA	NA	TGTGCCAGCGTCCAAGGGGGGAACACTGAAGCTTTCTTT	CASVQGGNTEAFF
TRBJ2-7	TRBV6-5	NA	once	TGTGCCACACTAGCCCCATTAACCTACGAGCAGTACTTC	CATLAPLTYEQYF
TRBJ1-1	TRBV18	NA	NA	TGTGCCAGCTCACCACGTCAGGGAGGTGGGAACACTGAAGCTTTCTTT	CASSPRQGGGNTEAFF
TRBJ2-5	TRBV2	NA	NA	TGTGCCAGCAGTGAAGACGGAGAGACCCAGTACTTC	CASSEDGETQYF
TRBJ2-7	TRBV5-4	TRBD1	NA	TGTGCCAGCAGCTTCGCAGGGGGTTCCTACGAGCAGTACTTC	CASSFAGGSYEQYF
TRBJ2-7	TRBV10-1	NA	NA	TGCGCCAGCAGTGAGAACAGCTACGAGCAGTACTTC	CASSENSYEQYF
TRBJ2-5	TRBV7-7	TRBD2	NA	TGTGCCAGCAGCCGTAACCCGGGACTACCATTCCAAGAGACCCAGTACTTC	CASSRNPGLPFQETQYF
TRBJ1-2	TRBV5-4	TRBD1	NA	TGTGCCAGCACCCTAGCGGGACAGGCTGGCTACACCTTC	CASTLAGQAGYTF
TRBJ1-2	TRBV7-2	NA	NA	TGTGCCAGCAGCTCCGCCTCCTTGCAGGAGGTCATGAGCGGCTACACCTTC	CASSSASLQEVMSGYTF
TRBJ1-1	TRBV7-8	NA	NA	TGTGCCAGCAGCCGGACAGTTCAAGGCACTGAAGCTTTCTTT	CASSRTVQGTEAFF
TRBJ2-1	TRBV7-5	NA	few	TGTGCCAGCAGCTCGGGGCGGGGACTAGCGGTCAATGAGCAGTTCTTC	CASSSGRGLAVNEQFF